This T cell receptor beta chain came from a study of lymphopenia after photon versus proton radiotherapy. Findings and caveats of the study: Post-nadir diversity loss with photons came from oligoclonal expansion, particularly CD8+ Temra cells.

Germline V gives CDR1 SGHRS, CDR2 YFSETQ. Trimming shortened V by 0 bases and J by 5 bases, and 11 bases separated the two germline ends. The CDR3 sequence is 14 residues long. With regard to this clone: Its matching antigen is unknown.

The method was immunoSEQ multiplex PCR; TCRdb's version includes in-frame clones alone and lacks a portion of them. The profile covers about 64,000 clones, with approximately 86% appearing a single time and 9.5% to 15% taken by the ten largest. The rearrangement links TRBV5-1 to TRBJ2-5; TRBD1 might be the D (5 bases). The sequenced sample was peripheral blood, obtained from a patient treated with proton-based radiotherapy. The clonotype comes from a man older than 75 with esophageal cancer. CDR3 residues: CASSLDPGRETQYF. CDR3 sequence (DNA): TGCGCCAGCAGCTTGGATCCAGGGCGGGAGACCCAGTACTTC.